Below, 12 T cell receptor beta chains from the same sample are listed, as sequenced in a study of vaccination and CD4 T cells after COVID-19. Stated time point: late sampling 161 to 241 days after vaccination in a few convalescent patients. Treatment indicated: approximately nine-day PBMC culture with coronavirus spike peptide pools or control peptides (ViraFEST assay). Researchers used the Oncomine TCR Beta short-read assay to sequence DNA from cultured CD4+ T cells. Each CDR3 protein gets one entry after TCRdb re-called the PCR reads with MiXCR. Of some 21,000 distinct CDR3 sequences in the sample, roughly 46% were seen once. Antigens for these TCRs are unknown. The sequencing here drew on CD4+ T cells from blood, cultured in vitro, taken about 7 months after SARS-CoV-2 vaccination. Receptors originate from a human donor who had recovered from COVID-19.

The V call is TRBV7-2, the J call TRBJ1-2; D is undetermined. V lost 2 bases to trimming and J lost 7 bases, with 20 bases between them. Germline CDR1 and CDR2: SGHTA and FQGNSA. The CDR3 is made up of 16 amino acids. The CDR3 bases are TGTGCCAGCAGCTTATTTGCTGGGGTGGATTCGGGTGGCTACACCTTC. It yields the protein CASSLFAGVDSGGYTF.

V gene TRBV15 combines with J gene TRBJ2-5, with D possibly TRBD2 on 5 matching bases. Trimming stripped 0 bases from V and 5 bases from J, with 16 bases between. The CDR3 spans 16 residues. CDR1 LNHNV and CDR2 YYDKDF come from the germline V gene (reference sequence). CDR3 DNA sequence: TGTGCCACCAGCAGAGATCGGATGGGGTCGGGGGAGACCCAGTACTTC. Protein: CATSRDRMGSGETQYF.

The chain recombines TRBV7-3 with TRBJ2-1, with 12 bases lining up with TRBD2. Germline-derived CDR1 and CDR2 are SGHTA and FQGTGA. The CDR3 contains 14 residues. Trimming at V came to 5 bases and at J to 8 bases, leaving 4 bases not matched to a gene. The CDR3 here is CASSPLAGGHEQFF. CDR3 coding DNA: TGTGCCAGCAGCCCTCTAGCGGGAGGGCATGAGCAGTTCTTC.

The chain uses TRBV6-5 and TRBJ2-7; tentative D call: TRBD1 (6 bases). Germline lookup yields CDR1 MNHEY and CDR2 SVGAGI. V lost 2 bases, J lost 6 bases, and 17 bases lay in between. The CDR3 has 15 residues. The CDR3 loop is CASSYRAGAASEQYF. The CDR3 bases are TGTGCCAGCAGTTACCGGGCAGGGGCGGCCAGCGAGCAGTACTTC.

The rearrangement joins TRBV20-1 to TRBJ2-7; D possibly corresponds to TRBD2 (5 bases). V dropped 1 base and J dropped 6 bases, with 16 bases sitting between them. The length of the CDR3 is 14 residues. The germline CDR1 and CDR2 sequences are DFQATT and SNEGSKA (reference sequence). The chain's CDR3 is CSARGTGIFGEQYF. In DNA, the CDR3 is TGCAGTGCTAGAGGCACGGGGATTTTCGGCGAGCAGTACTTC.

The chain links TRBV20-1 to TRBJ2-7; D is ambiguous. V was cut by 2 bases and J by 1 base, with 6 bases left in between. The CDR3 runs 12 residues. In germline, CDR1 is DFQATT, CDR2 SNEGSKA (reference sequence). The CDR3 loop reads CSARRTSYEQYF. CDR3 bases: TGCAGTGCTAGACGAACTTCCTACGAGCAGTACTTC.

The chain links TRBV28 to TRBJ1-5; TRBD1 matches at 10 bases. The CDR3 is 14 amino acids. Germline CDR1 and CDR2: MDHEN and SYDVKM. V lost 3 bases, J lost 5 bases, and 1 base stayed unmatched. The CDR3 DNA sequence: TGTGCCAGCAGTTTGGGGACAGGGGATCAGCCCCAGCATTTT. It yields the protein CASSLGTGDQPQHF.

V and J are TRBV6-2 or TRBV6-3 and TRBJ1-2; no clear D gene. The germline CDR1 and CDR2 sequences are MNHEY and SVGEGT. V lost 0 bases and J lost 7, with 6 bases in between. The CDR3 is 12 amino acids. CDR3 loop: CASSYSRVGYTF. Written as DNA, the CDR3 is TGTGCCAGCAGTTACTCGAGAGTTGGCTACACCTTC.

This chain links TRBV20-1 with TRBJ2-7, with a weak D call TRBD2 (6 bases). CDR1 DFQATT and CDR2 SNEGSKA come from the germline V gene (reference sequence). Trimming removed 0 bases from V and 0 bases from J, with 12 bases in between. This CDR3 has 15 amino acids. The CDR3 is CSARDLTRDSYEQYF. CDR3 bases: TGCAGTGCTAGAGATTTGACGCGGGACTCCTACGAGCAGTACTTC.

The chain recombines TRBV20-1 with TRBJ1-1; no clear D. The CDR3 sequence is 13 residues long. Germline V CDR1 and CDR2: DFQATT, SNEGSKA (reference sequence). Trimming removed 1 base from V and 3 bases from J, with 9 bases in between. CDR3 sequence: CSARGPRDTEAFF. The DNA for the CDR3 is TGCAGTGCTAGAGGTCCGAGGGACACTGAAGCTTTCTTT.

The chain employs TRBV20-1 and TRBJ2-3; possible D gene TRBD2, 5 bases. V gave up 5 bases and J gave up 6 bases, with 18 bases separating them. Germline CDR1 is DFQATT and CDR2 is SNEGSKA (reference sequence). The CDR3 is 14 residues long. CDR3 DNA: TGCAGTGCTCCCGGGGAGACTCAGTACGATACGCAGTATTTT. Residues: CSAPGETQYDTQYF.

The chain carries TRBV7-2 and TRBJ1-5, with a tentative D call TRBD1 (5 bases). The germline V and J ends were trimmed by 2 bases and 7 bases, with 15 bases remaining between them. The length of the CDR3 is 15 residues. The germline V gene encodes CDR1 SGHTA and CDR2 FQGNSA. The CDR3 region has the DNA TGTGCCAGCAGCTTACAGGGCGTTTGGGGCCAGCCCCAGCATTTT. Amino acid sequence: CASSLQGVWGQPQHF. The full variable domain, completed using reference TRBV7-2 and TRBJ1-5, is GAGVSQSPSNKVTEKGKDVELRCDPISGHTALYWYRQSLGQGLEFLIYFQGNSAPDKSGLPSDRFSAERTGGSVSTLTIQRTQQEDSAVYLCASSLQGVWGQPQHFGDGTRLSIL.